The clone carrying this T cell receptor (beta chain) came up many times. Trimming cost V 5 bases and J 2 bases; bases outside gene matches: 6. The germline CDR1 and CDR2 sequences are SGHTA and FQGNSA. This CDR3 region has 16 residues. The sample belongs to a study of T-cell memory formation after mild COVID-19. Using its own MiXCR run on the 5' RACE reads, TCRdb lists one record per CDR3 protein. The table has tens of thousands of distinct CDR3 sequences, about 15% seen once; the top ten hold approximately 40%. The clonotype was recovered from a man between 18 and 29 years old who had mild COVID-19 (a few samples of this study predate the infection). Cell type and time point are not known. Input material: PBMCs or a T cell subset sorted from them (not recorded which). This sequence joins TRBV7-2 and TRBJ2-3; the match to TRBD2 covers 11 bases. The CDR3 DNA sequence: TGTGCCAGCAGCCCCCTAGCGGGGGGCCTCACAGATACGCAGTATTTT. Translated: CASSPLAGGLTDTQYF.